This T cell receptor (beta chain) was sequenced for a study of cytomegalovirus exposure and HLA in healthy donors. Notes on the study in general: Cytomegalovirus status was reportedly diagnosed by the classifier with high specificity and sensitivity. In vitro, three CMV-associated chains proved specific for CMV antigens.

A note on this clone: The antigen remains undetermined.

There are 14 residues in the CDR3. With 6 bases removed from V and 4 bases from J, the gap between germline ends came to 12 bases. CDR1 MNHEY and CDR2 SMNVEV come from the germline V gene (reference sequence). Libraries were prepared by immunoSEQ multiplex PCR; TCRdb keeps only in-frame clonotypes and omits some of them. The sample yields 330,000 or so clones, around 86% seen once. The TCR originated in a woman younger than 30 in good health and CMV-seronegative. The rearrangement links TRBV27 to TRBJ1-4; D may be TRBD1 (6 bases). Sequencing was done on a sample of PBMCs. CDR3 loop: CASSRQALNEKLFF. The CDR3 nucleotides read TGTGCCAGCAGCCGACAGGCCCTTAATGAAAAACTGTTTTTT.